A selection of T cell receptor beta chains follows, all from one sample in a study of T cell responses to AZD1222 COVID-19 vaccine. Profiling relied on immunoSEQ multiplex PCR, and the TCRdb table lists in-frame clones only, not all of them. The repertoire holds hundreds of thousands of clones, with around 93% as singletons. The sequencing used peripheral blood, collected on day 0 of MenACWY control vaccination. Receptors originate from an adult in good health. CDR3s include the opening cysteine and the closing phenylalanine or tryptophan. D genes are given only for firm matches. Clone sizes are given selectively: once, few, many, or a class where the clone is expanded.

J gene | clone size | CDR3 length | V gene | D gene | CDR3 protein | CDR3 DNA
TRBJ1-1 | NA | 14 | TRBV6-1 | NA | CASSELRRNTEAFF | TGTGCCAGCAGTGAACTCAGAAGAAACACTGAAGCTTTCTTT
TRBJ1-1 | few | 16 | TRBV6-2/TRBV6-3 | NA | CASSPAGAPGLAEAFF | TGTGCCAGCAGCCCCGCGGGGGCCCCAGGTTTAGCTGAAGCTTTCTTT
TRBJ2-7 | NA | 12 | TRBV6-2/TRBV6-3 | NA | CASSYPSYEQYF | TGTGCCAGCAGTTACCCCTCCTACGAGCAGTACTTC
TRBJ2-1 | few | 14 | TRBV6-5 | NA | CASSRTLDHNEQFF | TGTGCCAGCTCACGGACTCTGGACCACAATGAGCAGTTCTTC
TRBJ1-3 | NA | 14 | TRBV3-1/TRBV3-2 | NA | CASSQGTQGNTIYF | TGTGCCAGCAGCCAGGGGACCCAGGGAAACACCATATATTTT
TRBJ2-1 | NA | 13 | TRBV2 | NA | CASSSLVLNEQFF | TGTGCCAGCAGTTCTCTTGTACTCAATGAGCAGTTCTTC
TRBJ2-1 | NA | 14 | TRBV9 | TRBD2 | CASSALAGGNEQFF | TGTGCCAGCAGCGCCCTGGCGGGAGGCAATGAGCAGTTCTTC
TRBJ1-1 | NA | 13 | TRBV30 | NA | CAWSVMGNTEAFF | TGTGCCTGGAGTGTTATGGGGAACACTGAAGCTTTCTTT
TRBJ1-1 | NA | 12 | TRBV7-2 | NA | CASSLSNTEAFF | TGTGCCAGCAGCTTAAGTAACACTGAAGCTTTCTTT
TRBJ2-1 | NA | 11 | TRBV6-2/TRBV6-3 | NA | CASSYLNEQFF | TGTGCCAGCAGTTACCTCAATGAGCAGTTCTTC
TRBJ2-7 | NA | 13 | TRBV14 | TRBD1 | CASSQTGPYEQYF | TGTGCCAGCAGCCAGACAGGGCCCTACGAGCAGTACTTC
TRBJ2-1 | NA | 16 | TRBV11-2 | TRBD1 | CASSSVTGEHYNEQFF | TGTGCCAGCAGCTCCGTTACAGGGGAACACTACAATGAGCAGTTCTTC
TRBJ1-2 | NA | 14 | TRBV6-2/TRBV6-3 | NA | CASSRRGAGYGYTF | TGTGCCAGCAGTAGACGAGGGGCTGGCTATGGCTACACCTTC
TRBJ2-5 | NA | 15 | TRBV6-5 | TRBD1 | CASREGTGGTETQYF | TGTGCCAGCAGGGAGGGGACAGGGGGTACGGAGACCCAGTACTTC
TRBJ1-1 | NA | 15 | TRBV6-6 | TRBD1 | CASRGTDRGYTEAFF | TGTGCCAGCAGGGGTACCGACAGGGGGTACACTGAAGCTTTCTTT
TRBJ1-6 | once | 13 | TRBV9 | NA | CASSVQGRSPLHF | TGTGCCAGCAGCGTTCAGGGAAGATCACCCCTCCACTTT
TRBJ1-2 | NA | 13 | TRBV18 | NA | CASSPPQNYGYTF | TGTGCCAGCTCACCCCCCCAGAACTATGGCTACACCTTC
TRBJ1-6 | NA | 19 | TRBV13 | TRBD1 | CASSSIRDRGLFGNSPLHF | TGTGCCAGCAGCTCAATCCGGGACAGGGGGCTATTCGGTAATTCACCCCTCCACTTT
TRBJ1-5 | once | 17 | TRBV25-1 | NA | CASSEGLGPYSNQPQHF | TGTGCCAGCAGTGAGGGGTTGGGGCCGTATAGCAATCAGCCCCAGCATTTT
TRBJ1-4 | NA | 16 | TRBV25-1 | NA | CASSEFLGSTNEKLFF | TGTGCCAGCAGTGAATTTCTAGGATCAACTAATGAAAAACTGTTTTTT
TRBJ1-1 | NA | 14 | TRBV6-1 | NA | CASSEAGGSTEAFF | TGTGCCAGCAGTGAAGCAGGGGGGAGCACTGAAGCTTTCTTT
TRBJ1-2 | NA | 14 | TRBV7-9 | NA | CASSRSDWGYGYTF | TGTGCCAGCAGCAGAAGCGACTGGGGCTATGGCTACACCTTC
TRBJ2-4 | NA | 15 | TRBV2 | TRBD1 | CASLGTGLAKNIQYF | TGTGCCAGCCTAGGGACAGGGCTAGCCAAAAACATTCAGTACTTC
TRBJ2-5 | once | 12 | TRBV2 | NA | CASSFQPETQYF | TGTGCCAGCAGTTTCCAGCCGGAGACCCAGTACTTC
TRBJ1-1 | NA | 12 | TRBV5-1 | NA | CASSLQNTEAFF | TGCGCCAGCAGCTTACAGAACACTGAAGCTTTCTTT
TRBJ2-7 | once | 13 | TRBV7-9 | NA | CASSLVGPYEQYF | TGTGCCAGCAGCTTGGTAGGGCCCTACGAGCAGTACTTC
TRBJ1-2 | NA | 13 | TRBV12-3/TRBV12-4 | NA | CASNWGRTYGYTF | TGTGCCAGCAATTGGGGCAGGACCTATGGCTACACCTTC
TRBJ1-3 | NA | 11 | TRBV20-1 | NA | CSARDRYTIYF | TGCAGTGCTAGAGATAGGTACACCATATATTTT
TRBJ1-3 | NA | 13 | TRBV30 | NA | CASLSTGRNTIYF | TGTGCCTCCCTCTCGACAGGCAGGAACACCATATATTTT
TRBJ1-2 | once | 10 | TRBV9 | NA | CASSAYGYTF | TGTGCCAGCAGCGCCTATGGCTACACCTTC
TRBJ1-2 | NA | 16 | TRBV18 | TRBD1 | CASSPAGDRGRDGYTF | TGTGCCAGCTCCCCCGCCGGGGACAGGGGACGAGATGGCTACACCTTC
TRBJ1-1 | NA | 11 | TRBV2 | NA | CASSEYREAFF | TGTGCCAGCAGTGAGTACAGAGAAGCTTTCTTT
TRBJ1-6 | NA | 12 | TRBV30 | NA | CAWSVLNSPLHF | TGTGCCTGGAGTGTACTAAATTCACCCCTCCACTTT
TRBJ1-5 | few | 16 | TRBV4-3 | NA | CASSQDWLGSYQPQHF | TGCGCCAGCAGCCAAGATTGGTTGGGCAGTTATCAGCCCCAGCATTTT
TRBJ1-1 | NA | 12 | TRBV11-2 | NA | CASSLPPGSAFF | TGTGCCAGCAGCTTACCCCCGGGATCAGCTTTCTTT
TRBJ1-1 | once | 14 | TRBV6-1 | NA | CASSEGRLTTEAFF | TGTGCCAGCAGTGAAGGCCGACTAACGACTGAAGCTTTCTTT
TRBJ2-7 | NA | 13 | TRBV30 | TRBD2 | CAWGLAIPYEQYF | TGTGCCTGGGGACTAGCGATTCCCTACGAGCAGTACTTC
TRBJ1-5 | once | 14 | TRBV18 | TRBD1 | CASSPGTAYPPQHF | TGTGCCAGCTCACCCGGGACAGCGTACCCCCCCCAGCATTTT
TRBJ2-1 | NA | 12 | TRBV7-8 | NA | CASSLGGDEQFF | TGTGCCAGCAGCTTAGGTGGGGATGAGCAGTTCTTC
TRBJ1-1 | NA | 13 | TRBV23-1 | NA | CASSQNRTVEAFF | TGCGCCAGCAGTCAAAATAGGACAGTTGAAGCTTTCTTT
TRBJ1-1 | NA | 12 | TRBV7-9 | NA | CASSLPRGEAFF | TGTGCCAGCAGCTTGCCCCGCGGTGAAGCTTTCTTT
TRBJ1-1 | NA | 16 | TRBV18 | TRBD1 | CASSTQPQGAHTEAFF | TGTGCCAGCTCAACACAACCCCAGGGGGCTCACACTGAAGCTTTCTTT